This T cell receptor beta chain was found in a study of type 1 regulatory T cells. As for the study in general: This in vitro CD4 product, T-allo10, is enriched for Tr1 cells and alloantigen-specific.

Germline CDR1 and CDR2: DFQATT and SNEGSKA (reference sequence). The CDR3 runs to 12 residues. Via MiXCR, TCRdb re-called the reads, giving one row per CDR3 protein. Among over 90,000 distinct CDR3 sequences, less than 40% were seen once, and the ten largest hold less than 2.5%. The sequencing input was CD4+ T cells, either the whole sample or a sorted fraction (not recorded which). This chain joins TRBV20-1 and TRBJ2-2, with TRBD2 as a possible D gene (5 bases). The receptor's source is a human donor in good health. In DNA, the CDR3 is TGCCTACTAGTACGAGAGACCGGGGAGCTGTTTTTT. This sequence encodes CLLVRETGELFF.